Listed below are T cell receptor beta chains from one sample, sequenced in a study of regulatory T cells in long-lasting Graves disease. TCRdb processed the multiplex PCR reads anew with MiXCR; each CDR3 protein has one entry. Of roughly 470,000 distinct CDR3 sequences in the sample, roughly 20% are singletons; the top ten hold 6.5% to 8%. Sample: peripheral blood mononuclear cells (PBMCs), taken when the disease was refractory, from a patient treated with antithyroid drugs. Receptors originate from a female donor with Graves disease. The CDR3 runs from the conserved cysteine through the conserved F or W. D genes are given only for firm matches. Clone size is stated in some rows and not others, as once, few, many or a class when expanded.

d_gene	abundance	v_gene	len	j_gene	CDR3nt	CDR3aa
-	many	TRBV3-1	15	TRBJ1-6	TGTGCCAGCAGCCAAGATGGAGGACAGAATTCACCCCTCCACTTT	CASSQDGGQNSPLHF
-	-	TRBV6-5	15	TRBJ2-7	TGTGCCAGCAGTTTAAGGGCAGTGATCTCCTACGAGCAGTACTTC	CASSLRAVISYEQYF
-	-	TRBV29-1	13	TRBJ2-2	TGCAGCGCTGACCCCTGGGGCACCGGGGAGCTGTTTTTT	CSADPWGTGELFF
-	many	TRBV7-9	13	TRBJ2-7	TGTGCCAGCAGCTACAGCGGGCCCTACGAGCAGTACTTC	CASSYSGPYEQYF
-	few	TRBV10-3	14	TRBJ1-6	TGTGCCATCAGTGAAGGAGGGGCTGGGTCGCCCCTCCACTTT	CAISEGGAGSPLHF
-	-	TRBV27	16	TRBJ2-1	TGTGCCAGCAGTTTACGTCACCTTAGCTCCTACAATGAGCAGTTCTTC	CASSLRHLSSYNEQFF
-	many	TRBV27	13	TRBJ2-2	TGTGCCAGCAGCCGGGGCTACACCGGGGAGCTGTTTTTT	CASSRGYTGELFF
TRBD1	few	TRBV7-9	16	TRBJ1-1	TGTGCCAGCAGCTTACCCCGGACAGGGTCGGACACTGAAGCTTTCTTT	CASSLPRTGSDTEAFF
-	many	TRBV6-1	15	TRBJ2-5	TGTGCCAGCAGCATGACCTCCGGGGTCAGAGAGACCCAGTACTTC	CASSMTSGVRETQYF
-	-	TRBV7-3	13	TRBJ2-5	TGTGCCAGCAGCACGAGCCTGACGGAGACCCAGTACTTC	CASSTSLTETQYF
-	-	TRBV14	15	TRBJ1-2	TGTGCCAGCAGCCAAACCCTAGCCCCGGGCTATGGCTACACCTTC	CASSQTLAPGYGYTF
-	many	TRBV5-1	15	TRBJ1-2	TGCGCCAGCAGCTTGGGCAGGGGACCGCAGAATGGCTACACCTTC	CASSLGRGPQNGYTF
-	many	TRBV6-2/TRBV6-3	14	TRBJ1-5	TGTGCCAGCAGTTACTGGGACCCAAGGCAGCCCCAGCATTTT	CASSYWDPRQPQHF
TRBD1	many	TRBV15	15	TRBJ1-5	TGTGCCACCAGCAGTACAGGGGACGGCAATCAGCCCCAGCATTTT	CATSSTGDGNQPQHF
-	-	TRBV18	15	TRBJ1-6	TGTGCCAGCTCACCACTCGGCAGGGTCGGGTCACCCCTCCACTTT	CASSPLGRVGSPLHF
TRBD1	-	TRBV7-9	17	TRBJ1-1	TGTGCCAGCAGCTCAGTACCCGGACAGGGATTAAGCACTGAAGCTTTCTTT	CASSSVPGQGLSTEAFF
-	-	TRBV9	14	TRBJ1-2	TGTGCCAGCACCCCATCGTCAGGGACCTATGGCTACACCTTC	CASTPSSGTYGYTF
-	-	TRBV6-1	15	TRBJ1-2	TGTGCCAGCAGGGGGCGGTTCGGACAGAAATATGGCTACACCTTC	CASRGRFGQKYGYTF
TRBD1	many	TRBV6-2/TRBV6-3	16	TRBJ1-4	TGTGCCAGCAGTTACGGGACAGGGTCACCTAATGAAAAACTGTTTTTT	CASSYGTGSPNEKLFF
-	-	TRBV10-3	12	TRBJ1-5	TGTGCCATCAGTGATTACAATCAGCCCCAGCATTTT	CAISDYNQPQHF
TRBD1	many	TRBV5-1	15	TRBJ2-7	TGCGCCAGCAGCTTGGCCGGGACAGCCTTCTACGAGCAGTACTTC	CASSLAGTAFYEQYF
-	few	TRBV18	14	TRBJ2-3	TGTGCCAGCTCACCACAACACAGGGTGGATACGCAGTATTTT	CASSPQHRVDTQYF
-	many	TRBV24-1	12	TRBJ2-7	TGTGCCACCAGTGCTACGGAGGACGAGCAGTACTTC	CATSATEDEQYF
-	many	TRBV27	15	TRBJ1-1	TGTGCCAGCAGTTTTTTTGTGGGGTCGACCACTGAAGCTTTCTTT	CASSFFVGSTTEAFF
-	many	TRBV6-5	14	TRBJ2-7	TGTGCCAGCAGTTCGCCGGGCTCCACGTACGAGCAGTACTTC	CASSSPGSTYEQYF
-	many	TRBV11-2	13	TRBJ1-3	TGTGCCAGCAGCCCGATGGGGTCGAACACCATATATTTT	CASSPMGSNTIYF
TRBD2	-	TRBV15	13	TRBJ2-5	TGTGCCACCCAAGCGGGGCAACCGGAGACCCAGTACTTC	CATQAGQPETQYF
-	-	TRBV19	13	TRBJ1-2	TGTGCCAGTAGTCCCCTGGATGGGCAAGGCTACACCTTC	CASSPLDGQGYTF
-	few	TRBV19	14	TRBJ1-1	TGTGCCAGTAGTATCGCTATAATGAACACTGAAGCTTTCTTT	CASSIAIMNTEAFF
-	many	TRBV6-5	13	TRBJ1-2	TGTGCCAGCAGTTCCGACAGGTTTCATGGCTACACCTTC	CASSSDRFHGYTF
-	few	TRBV4-3	14	TRBJ2-7	TGCGCCAGCAGCCAAGATGGAGGGGTGGGGGAGCAGTACTTC	CASSQDGGVGEQYF
-	many	TRBV12-3/TRBV12-4	13	TRBJ2-5	TGTGCCAGCAGTTTAACGGCAGTTCAGGGCCAGTACTTC	CASSLTAVQGQYF
-	many	TRBV12-3/TRBV12-4	12	TRBJ1-4	TGTGCCAGCAGGATGCCAGGGATTGGACTGTTTTTT	CASRMPGIGLFF
TRBD1	few	TRBV6-5	14	TRBJ1-5	TGTGCCAACAGTTACTCGCAGGGGGGTCAGCCCCAGCATTTT	CANSYSQGGQPQHF
TRBD1	many	TRBV7-2	19	TRBJ2-5	TGTGCCAGCAGGAGAAAGGTCGTTGGGGACAGGGTTCGGATAGAGACCCAGTACTTC	CASRRKVVGDRVRIETQYF
-	many	TRBV7-2	13	TRBJ2-5	TGTGCCAGCAGCTCGGGCAGCTCGGAGACCCAGTACTTC	CASSSGSSETQYF
-	-	TRBV4-2	13	TRBJ1-1	TGTGCCAGCAGCCAAGATTGGGGCGTTGAAGCTTTCTTT	CASSQDWGVEAFF